Detailed here is one T cell receptor (beta chain). This may stem from a read error, because a much larger clone lies one nucleotide away. TCRdb ran MiXCR on the 5' RACE reads and lists one entry per CDR3 protein. Among approximately 60,000 distinct CDR3 sequences listed, about a tenth were seen once. This record comes from a study of T-cell memory formation after mild COVID-19. Study-wide background: Largely donor-specific sequence clusters came from two donors.

This CDR3 contains 14 residues. V lost 0 bases and J 0 bases, leaving 3 bases between the germline ends. Germline V gene data show CDR1 as MDHEN and CDR2 as SYDVKM. The receptor was isolated from a man between 18 and 35 years old who had mild COVID-19 (a few samples of this study predate the infection). Cell type and time point are not known. Sequencing used PBMCs or a T cell subset sorted from them (not recorded which). The chain employs TRBV28 and TRBJ1-3; D is unclear. CDR3 amino acids: CASSLWGSGNTIYF. For the CDR3, the DNA is TGTGCCAGCAGTTTATGGGGCTCTGGAAACACCATATATTTT.